A single sample is the source of the 14 T cell receptor beta chains below, sequenced in a study of spatial heterogeneity in lung cancer. Study-level results: Expanded intratumoral alpha and beta TCR counts tracked tumor mutation counts.

TCRdb analysed the 5' RACE reads with MiXCR anew, one entry per CDR3 protein. Here the sample spans 7,500 to 9,500 distinct CDR3 sequences, more than 6% being singletons. These receptors' targets are unknown. The time point here: sample taken at primary tumor resection. The starting material was lung tumor tissue, obtained at surgery. These TCRs come from a male donor with early-stage non-small cell lung cancer.

This clonotype is classed as medium-sized (0.01 to 0.1%). The chain joins TRBV6-2 or TRBV6-3 to TRBJ1-2; D is undetermined. In germline, CDR1 is MNHEY, CDR2 SVGEGT. Deletions cut 2 bases from V and 4 bases from J, with 2 bases between. The CDR3 is 11 residues long. CDR3 protein: CASSYGYGYTF. CDR3 sequence (DNA): TGTGCCAGCAGTTACGGCTATGGCTACACCTTC.

This clonotype was recorded many times. The chain recombines TRBV7-8 with TRBJ2-1; weak D call: TRBD2 (7 bases). This CDR3 contains 16 residues. Trimming shortened V by 0 bases and J by 7 bases, and 16 bases separated the two germline ends. Germline loops: CDR1 SGHVS, CDR2 FQNEAQ. The CDR3 DNA is TGTGCCAGCAGCTTAGCTGCGGGGGCCCCTTGGAATGAGCAGTTCTTC. Amino acid sequence: CASSLAAGAPWNEQFF.

This clonotype has only a few counts. This sequence joins TRBV12-3 or TRBV12-4 and TRBJ2-2; TRBD2 is a possible D gene (6 bases). This CDR3 contains 20 residues. The ends were cut back, 3 bases at V and 0 bases at J, with 23 bases in the middle. CDR3 loop: CASSLKVLLARGPNTGELFF. CDR3 sequence (DNA): TGTGCCAGCAGTTTGAAGGTCCTGCTAGCGCGAGGCCCGAACACCGGGGAGCTGTTTTTT.

This clonotype was observed many times. The CDR3 sequence: CAWSPRGGRIFGNEKLFF. The CDR3 region has the DNA TGTGCCTGGAGTCCCAGGGGGGGACGGATATTCGGGAATGAAAAACTGTTTTTT. The chain couples TRBV30 to TRBJ1-4, with TRBD1 matching 7 bases. V lost 2 bases and J lost 5; bases outside the gene matches: 17. The V gene's germline CDR1 is GTSNPN and CDR2 SVGIG (reference sequence). CDR3 size: 18 residues. The full variable domain, its missing parts supplied by reference TRBV30 and TRBJ1-4, is SQTIHQWPATLVQPVGSPLSLECTVEGTSNPNLYWYRQAAGRGLQLLFYSVGIGQISSEVPQNLSASRPQDRQFILSSKKLLLSDSGFYLCAWSPRGGRIFGNEKLFFGSGTQLSVL.

This clonotype is labeled medium-sized. This chain joins TRBV5-1 and TRBJ1-2; D is undetermined. The CDR3 covers 13 residues. Trimming took 5 bases from V and 4 from J, leaving 12 bases between them. Germline CDR1 is SGHRS and CDR2 is YFSETQ. CDR3 amino acids: CASRDSAGYGYTF. DNA for the CDR3: TGCGCCAGCAGGGATTCGGCGGGCTATGGCTACACCTTC.

The chain is built from TRBV29-1 and TRBJ2-4; perhaps D is TRBD1 or TRBD2 (5 bases each). The CDR3 is made up of 14 amino acids. V was cut by 3 bases and J by 3 bases, with 12 bases left in between. In germline, CDR1 is SQVTM, CDR2 ANQGSEA. CDR3: CSVEGTGGKNIQYF. Here the CDR3 DNA reads TGCAGCGTTGAGGGGACCGGCGGCAAAAACATTCAGTACTTC.

This clonotype was observed a few times. The chain recombines TRBV19 with TRBJ2-1, with D perhaps being TRBD1 or TRBD2 (5 bases each). Germline V gene sequence: CDR1 LNHDA, CDR2 SQIVND (reference sequence). The CDR3 extends over 15 amino acids. Trimming removed 3 bases from V and 1 base from J, with 10 bases in between. CDR3 region: CASSMGEGSYNEQFF. The CDR3 coding sequence is TGTGCCAGTAGTATGGGGGAAGGGTCCTACAATGAGCAGTTCTTC.

The chain links TRBV3-1 to TRBJ2-1, with 8 bases fitting TRBD2. CDR1 and CDR2 (germline): LGHDT, YNNKEL (reference sequence). The ends lost 1 base at V and 7 bases at J; junction bases unmatched: 6. The length of the CDR3 is 15 residues. CDR3 nucleotides: TGTGCCAGCAGCCAAGGCGGGGGGTGGGAGAATGAGCAGTTCTTC. The encoded protein is CASSQGGGWENEQFF.

This clonotype was counted only a few times. This CDR3 is CASRVEMNTEAFF. DNA of the CDR3: TGCGCCAGCCGGGTGGAGATGAACACTGAAGCTTTCTTT. The V and J genes are TRBV10-2 and TRBJ1-1; no definite D call. Trimming cost V 8 bases and J 0 bases, with 10 bases left between them. The length of the CDR3 is 13 residues. Per germline, CDR1 WSHSY and CDR2 SAAADI.

This clonotype was recorded many times. The V gene is TRBV28, the J gene TRBJ1-3; 9 nucleotides align to TRBD1. The germline V gene has CDR1 MDHEN and CDR2 SYDVKM. This CDR3 has 16 residues. V gave up 5 bases and J gave up 4 bases; unmatched junction bases: 9. In nucleotides, the CDR3 is TGTGCCAGCAGTCCCGGGGGACAGGGAAGGGGAAACACCATATATTTT. Translating gives CASSPGGQGRGNTIYF.

This clonotype is judged medium-sized (0.01 to 0.1%). This sequence joins TRBV7-2 and TRBJ2-1; D is possibly TRBD2 (5 bases). Germline lookup yields CDR1 SGHTA and CDR2 FQGNSA. V dropped 1 base and J dropped 8 bases, with 15 bases sitting between them. The CDR3 loop spans 15 amino acids. CDR3 sequence (DNA): TGTGCCAGCAGCTTAGACGGGGTCGCATTCGATGAGCAGTTCTTC. Its protein product is CASSLDGVAFDEQFF.

This clonotype has just a few counts. This chain links TRBV12-3 or TRBV12-4 with TRBJ2-5; TRBD2 matches 7 bases. The CDR3 covers 14 residues. Germline trimming cut 2 bases from V and 5 bases from J; bases unmatched to any gene: 5. In DNA form, the CDR3 reads TGTGCCAGCAGTTTACGGCAGGGAGGGGAGACCCAGTACTTC. This translates into CASSLRQGGETQYF.

In this sample, this clonotype turned up many times. CDR3 bases: TGTGCCAGCAGCCAAGAAAGCCCGTCAGACTCCTACGAGCAGTACTTC. This translates into CASSQESPSDSYEQYF. The chain has TRBV4-2 and TRBJ2-7; no clear D. This CDR3 has 16 residues. Trimming left V 0 bases short and J 0 bases short, with 12 bases between. Germline assignment: CDR1 LGHNA and CDR2 YNFKEQ.

Many counts were recorded for this clonotype. The V call is TRBV12-3 or TRBV12-4, the J call TRBJ2-3, with D possibly TRBD1 on 5 matching bases. The CDR3 is 14 amino acids. V was pared by 4 bases and J by 1 base, with 9 bases between. CDR3 sequence (DNA): TGTGCCAGCAGTTCCTCGACAGGCACAGATACGCAGTATTTT. Amino acids: CASSSSTGTDTQYF.